A selection of T cell receptor beta chains follows, all from one sample in a study of T cells expressing NK-cell markers. TCRdb reprocessed the 5' RACE reads, keeping one entry per CDR3 protein, no DNA. The listing contains about 460,000 distinct CDR3 sequences. The sequenced material came from blood T cells: a sorted CD56 or NKG2C T cell subset, CD4+ or CD8+ T cells, or bulk PBMC T cells (not recorded which). Source of these receptors: a woman in her fifties or sixties in good health. The CDR3 runs from the conserved cysteine through the conserved F or W.

>TRBV5-1|TRBJ2-5
CASSAGVETQYF
>TRBV11-2|TRBJ2-6
CASTTVRGIGNVLTF
>TRBV7-3|TRBJ2-3
CASSKDYTDTQYF
>TRBV24-1|TRBJ2-1
CATSETRDGYYNEQFF
>TRBV7-2|TRBJ2-7
CASSLVAGAYEQYF
>TRBV7-3|TRBJ2-1
CASSSQSPGTSKGYEQFF
>TRBV3-1|TRBJ2-3
CASSPSANSQYF
>TRBV11-3|TRBJ1-1
CASRTIRTGEGTEAFF
>TRBV19|TRBJ1-1
CASSTRTGGLVTEAFF
>TRBV20-1|TRBJ2-7
CSARESGTSYEQYF
>TRBV6-6|TRBJ2-5
CASSRWSSGRQETQYF
>TRBV27|TRBJ1-1
CASSPPAGGFDAEAFF
>TRBV11-3|TRBJ2-5
CASSLGLYLETQYF
>TRBV12-5|TRBJ2-1
CASGLVRGLGSRHNEQFF